These 23 T cell receptor beta chains came from one sample sequenced in a study of T cell repertoires in cytomegalovirus infection. TCRdb re-derived calls from the reads in MiXCR, one entry per CDR3 protein. The data contain 200,000 to 300,000 distinct CDR3 sequences, approximately 8.3% of them singletons. The sample comprised PBMCs. The receptors originated from a human donor in good health (CMV status not recorded). Some clones in this sample may be carry-over from other donors' samples.

This clonotype was recorded many times. This chain links TRBV27 with TRBJ2-7; no firm D call. V dropped 5 bases and J dropped 0 bases, with 11 bases sitting between them. The CDR3 runs to 14 residues. The germline V gene has CDR1 MNHEY and CDR2 SMNVEV (reference sequence). In DNA, the CDR3 is TGTGCCAGCAGTAGAGACTGGGCCTCCTACGAGCAGTACTTC. This encodes CASSRDWASYEQYF.

This rearrangement joins TRBV5-4 to TRBJ1-2; 8 positions match TRBD1. CDR3 size: 14 residues. Losses at the gene ends were 0 bases for V and 8 bases for J; bases not matched to a gene: 6. CDR1 and CDR2 from the germline V gene are SGHNT and YYREEE (reference sequence). The CDR3 loop is CASSLADRVEGYTF. The CDR3 DNA follows: TGTGCCAGCAGCTTGGCGGACAGGGTGGAAGGCTACACCTTC.

This clonotype showed up many times. The chain joins TRBV28 to TRBJ1-5, with D unresolved. This CDR3 has 14 amino acids. V was clipped by 7 bases and J by 7 bases, with 17 bases between them. The V gene's germline CDR1 is MDHEN and CDR2 SYDVKM. The DNA of the CDR3 is TGTGCCAGCAACCACGGAGGGTTGGAGCAGCCCCAGCATTTT. It encodes CASNHGGLEQPQHF.

This clonotype came up a few times. J is TRBJ1-1 and V is TRBV2, with D unresolved. The CDR3 length is 14 residues. V was trimmed by 7 bases and J by 0 bases, leaving 12 bases between them. Germline CDR1 and CDR2: SNHLY and FYNNEI. This CDR3 is CASIPSRVNTEAFF. In nucleotides, the CDR3 is TGTGCCAGCATCCCCAGCCGGGTGAACACTGAAGCTTTCTTT.

This clonotype has ten or more counts. The chain is built from TRBV7-8 and TRBJ2-5; 7 bases agree with TRBD2. With 5 bases clipped from V and 1 base from J, the junction kept 10 bases outside the gene matches. The CDR3 has 16 residues. In germline, CDR1 is SGHVS, CDR2 FQNEAQ. The CDR3 loop is CASSISSLAAQETQYF. Here the CDR3 DNA reads TGTGCCAGCAGCATATCTAGCCTAGCGGCCCAAGAGACCCAGTACTTC.

This clonotype appeared a few times. This chain uses TRBV7-8 with TRBJ2-3; perhaps D is TRBD1 or TRBD2 (6 bases each). CDR1 is SGHVS, CDR2 FQNEAQ, per germline. There are 14 residues in the CDR3. V was cut by 5 bases and J by 4 bases, with 13 bases left in between. Written as DNA, the CDR3 is TGTGCCAGCAGCCTAGGGGGGCGGCCAGATACGCAGTATTTT. This encodes CASSLGGRPDTQYF.

The chain employs TRBV7-8 and TRBJ2-4; 7 positions agree with TRBD1. The V gene's germline CDR1 is SGHVS and CDR2 FQNEAQ. V was clipped by 3 bases and J by 4 bases; unmatched bases: 3. The CDR3 is 14 amino acids. Written as DNA, the CDR3 is TGTGCCAGCAGCTTGACAGGGCCAAAAAACATTCAGTACTTC. Protein product: CASSLTGPKNIQYF.

This clonotype showed up many times. The chain carries TRBV18 and TRBJ1-6; the D gene is possibly TRBD1 (6 bases). CDR3 length equals 18 residues. Per the germline V gene, CDR1 is KGHSH and CDR2 is LQKENI. Trimming removed 2 bases from V and 6 bases from J, with 20 bases in between. CDR3 nucleotide sequence: TGTGCCAGCTCACCAAAGTCTCCGAGGGGGATTGGTAATTCACCCCTCCACTTT. As protein: CASSPKSPRGIGNSPLHF.

There are many counts of this clonotype. The chain combines TRBV7-8 with TRBJ1-1; D not resolved. V lost 2 bases to trimming and J lost 0 bases, with 19 bases between them. The CDR3 runs to 18 residues. CDR1 is SGHVS and CDR2 is FQNEAQ in the germline V gene. CDR3 sequence reads: CASSLSMLGRTMNTEAFF. CDR3 coding DNA: TGTGCCAGCAGCTTAAGCATGTTGGGCCGAACGATGAACACTGAAGCTTTCTTT.

This clonotype was seen repeatedly, ten times or more. The chain joins TRBV7-2 to TRBJ2-7; no clear D gene. The germline gives CDR1 SGHTA, CDR2 FQGNSA. Trimming shortened V by 3 bases and J by 6 bases, and 15 bases separated the two germline ends. The CDR3 has 14 amino acids. CDR3 nucleotide sequence: TGTGCCAGCAGCTTCTTTCAGAGAAAGATCGAGCAGTACTTC. It codes for CASSFFQRKIEQYF.

This clonotype was observed a handful of times. The chain recombines TRBV19 with TRBJ1-5; the D gene is possibly TRBD1 (6 bases). Germline values: CDR1 LNHDA, CDR2 SQIVND (reference sequence). The length of the CDR3 is 16 residues. V was cut by 7 bases and J by 0 bases, with 16 bases left in between. CDR3 nucleotide sequence: TGTGCCAGTAAAGGGGGTAGGGGCAATAGCAATCAGCCCCAGCATTTT. It codes for CASKGGRGNSNQPQHF.

The table lists this clonotype with many counts. In DNA form, the CDR3 reads TGTGCCAGCAGCCCGACAGGAATCGATGTCGAGCAGTACTTC. Encoded protein: CASSPTGIDVEQYF. The chain combines TRBV7-3 with TRBJ2-7, with D maybe TRBD1 (6 bases). Germline values: CDR1 SGHTA, CDR2 FQGTGA. V was shortened by 5 bases and J by 6 bases, with 17 bases between the two germline ends. This CDR3 spans 14 amino acids. Full variable domain (outside the CDR3, taken from reference TRBV7-3 and TRBJ2-7): GAGVSQTPSNKVTEKGKYVELRCDPISGHTALYWYRQSLGQGPEFLIYFQGTGAADDSGLPNDRFFAVRPEGSVSTLKIQRTERGDSAVYLCASSPTGIDVEQYFGPGTRLTVT.

This clonotype was detected ten times or more. V usage is TRBV30 and J usage is TRBJ2-1, with 8 bases that match TRBD2. Germline values: CDR1 GTSNPN, CDR2 SVGIG (reference sequence). The length of the CDR3 is 16 residues. J lost 6 bases, V lost 5 bases, and 15 bases had no gene match. The CDR3: CAWGNPLRTSINEQFF. CDR3 nucleotide sequence: TGTGCCTGGGGTAACCCCTTGAGGACTAGCATCAATGAGCAGTTCTTC.

The chain links TRBV28 to TRBJ1-1; D is unclear. The germline CDR1 and CDR2 sequences are MDHEN and SYDVKM. This CDR3 has 12 residues. V lost 3 bases to trimming and J lost 4 bases, with 6 bases between them. As DNA, the CDR3 is TGTGCCAGCAGTTTCGCGATCACTGAAGCTTTCTTT. Translating it yields CASSFAITEAFF.

This clonotype was observed a handful of times. This chain links TRBV30 with TRBJ1-3, with D possibly being TRBD1 (5 bases). The CDR3 sequence is 18 residues long. CDR1 is GTSNPN and CDR2 is SVGIG in the germline V gene (reference sequence). Trimming left V 5 bases short and J 4 bases short, with 27 bases between. As DNA, the CDR3 is TGTGCCTGGTTCGACCCTCCGGGGACCCCGGAGGCAGGAAACACCATATATTTT. Amino acid sequence: CAWFDPPGTPEAGNTIYF. Combining the CDR3 with reference TRBV30 and TRBJ1-3 gives the whole variable domain SQTIHQWPATLVQPVGSPLSLECTVEGTSNPNLYWYRQAAGRGLQLLFYSVGIGQISSEVPQNLSASRPQDRQFILSSKKLLLSDSGFYLCAWFDPPGTPEAGNTIYFGEGSWLTVV.

This clonotype was counted ten times or more. The V gene is TRBV5-4, the J gene TRBJ2-5; the match to TRBD1 covers 8 bases. The CDR3 extends over 13 amino acids. Germline V gene data show CDR1 as SGHNT and CDR2 as YYREEE (reference sequence). V trimming: 3 bases; J trimming: 3 bases; junction bases outside the gene matches: 1. CDR3 nucleotides: TGTGCCAGCAGCTGGGGACAGGAAGAGACCCAGTACTTC. Translating gives CASSWGQEETQYF.

This chain joins TRBV7-9 and TRBJ2-7; tentative D call: TRBD2 (5 bases). The CDR3 contains 14 residues. CDR1 SEHNR and CDR2 FQNEAQ come from the germline V gene (reference sequence). Trimming left V 1 base short and J 0 bases short, with 7 bases between. CDR3 DNA sequence: TGTGCCAGCAGCTTAGAGAGGGTCTCCTACGAGCAGTACTTC. Translated, it gives CASSLERVSYEQYF. The whole variable domain, remainder taken from reference TRBV7-9 and TRBJ2-7, is DTGVSQNPRHKITKRGQNVTFRCDPISEHNRLYWYRQTLGQGPEFLTYFQNEAQLEKSRLLSDRFSAERPKGSFSTLEIQRTEQGDSAMYLCASSLERVSYEQYFGPGTRLTVT.

This clonotype was observed many times. This chain uses TRBV7-2 with TRBJ1-5; D might be TRBD1 (5 bases). This CDR3 is built from 16 residues. Trimming pared 0 bases from V and 3 bases from J, leaving 12 bases between. From germline, CDR1 is SGHTA and CDR2 FQGNSA. In nucleotides, the CDR3 is TGTGCCAGCAGCTTAGCATCGGGGGGTGCCAATCAGCCCCAGCATTTT. Translation: CASSLASGGANQPQHF.

This clonotype came up many times. J is TRBJ1-2 and V is TRBV7-3; 7 bases are a match to TRBD1. The CDR3 is 16 residues long. Germline CDR1 reads SGHTA; CDR2 reads FQGTGA. Unmatched junction bases numbered 11, after V lost 0 bases and J lost 7 bases. Here the CDR3 reads CASSLTGGASISGYTF. The CDR3 coding sequence is TGTGCCAGCAGCTTAACAGGGGGCGCAAGTATCTCTGGCTACACCTTC.

In its sample, this clonotype was seen many times. The rearrangement uses TRBV7-2 and TRBJ1-3, with a possible D match to TRBD1 (6 bases). The V and J ends lost 7 bases and 7 bases respectively, with 14 bases between them. In germline, CDR1 is SGHTA, CDR2 FQGNSA. The CDR3 spans 13 residues. The CDR3 nucleotides are TGTGCCAGCACCTCGGACAGATTCAACACCATATATTTT. The encoded protein is CASTSDRFNTIYF. Using reference TRBV7-2 and TRBJ1-3 for the parts outside the CDR3, the full variable domain is GAGVSQSPSNKVTEKGKDVELRCDPISGHTALYWYRQSLGQGLEFLIYFQGNSAPDKSGLPSDRFSAERTGGSVSTLTIQRTQQEDSAVYLCASTSDRFNTIYFGEGSWLTVV.

This clonotype was found many times. The CDR3 DNA follows: TGTGCCAGCAGCTTGACAATCACCCAAGCGGAGACCCAGTACTTC. Translating gives CASSLTITQAETQYF. The rearrangement uses TRBV7-2 and TRBJ2-5, with D unclear. The V gene's germline CDR1 is SGHTA and CDR2 FQGNSA. V lost 3 bases to trimming and J lost 5 bases, with 16 bases between them. The CDR3 totals 15 residues.

The rearrangement joins TRBV12-3 or TRBV12-4 to TRBJ1-1; D gene ambiguous. There are 15 residues in the CDR3. V gave up 3 bases and J gave up 6 bases, with 17 bases separating them. CDR3 sequence: CASSFWQRLTAEAFF. CDR3 nucleotide sequence: TGTGCCAGCAGTTTTTGGCAGAGGCTAACAGCTGAAGCTTTCTTT.

Ten or more counts support this clonotype. The chain employs TRBV7-8 and TRBJ1-5; D uncertain. The CDR3 sequence is 15 residues long. The germline CDR1 and CDR2 sequences are SGHVS and FQNEAQ. Trimming removed 7 bases from V and 6 bases from J, with 19 bases in between. The CDR3 sequence is CASTQMGRSGQPQHF. In nucleotides, the CDR3 is TGTGCCAGCACCCAGATGGGTCGATCGGGTCAGCCCCAGCATTTT.